Below are 5 T cell receptor beta chains sequenced from a single sample in a study of blood T cell repertoires in COVID-19. Sequencing was performed with immunoSEQ multiplex PCR; in TCRdb, only in-frame clones are kept and a portion is missing. The sample contains under 300,000 clones, approximately 79% of which appear only once. Sequenced input: peripheral blood. Receptors were obtained from a woman in her thirties or forties with active or convalescent COVID-19.

The chain carries TRBV16 and TRBJ1-3; D ambiguous. The CDR3 covers 15 residues. Trimming shortened V by 2 bases and J by 0 bases, and 8 bases separated the two germline ends. In germline, CDR1 is KGHSY, CDR2 FQNENV. The CDR3 nucleotides read TGTGCCAGCAGCCAACAATCGGGCTCTGGAAACACCATATATTTT. This encodes CASSQQSGSGNTIYF.

The gene calls are TRBV28 and TRBJ1-4; possible D gene TRBD1, 5 bases. Between the trimmed V and J ends, which lost 2 bases and 6 bases, there was a span of 10 bases. The CDR3 is 14 amino acids. Germline V CDR1 and CDR2: MDHEN, SYDVKM. The CDR3 protein is CASSLRQLDEKLFF. CDR3 in DNA: TGTGCCAGCAGTTTACGACAGCTTGATGAAAAACTGTTTTTT.

This chain joins TRBV18 and TRBJ1-2, with 9 bases identical to TRBD1. The CDR3 is made up of 16 amino acids. V lost 2 bases, J lost 2 bases, and 6 bases stayed unmatched. Germline values: CDR1 KGHSH, CDR2 LQKENI. The CDR3 here is CASSPNRGRLNYGYTF. The CDR3 nucleotides are TGTGCCAGCTCACCAAACAGGGGGCGCCTAAACTATGGCTACACCTTC. Supplemented by reference TRBV18 and TRBJ1-2, the full variable domain reads NAGVMQNPRHLVRRRGQEARLRCSPMKGHSHVYWYRQLPEEGLKFMVYLQKENIIDESGMPKERFSAEFPKEGPSILRIQQVVRGDSAAYFCASSPNRGRLNYGYTFGSGTRLTVV.

The chain uses TRBV9 and TRBJ2-3, with TRBD2 matching over 11 bases. The V gene end was trimmed by 2 bases and the J gene end by 5 bases; junction bases not matched to a gene: 7. Germline loops: CDR1 SGDLS, CDR2 YYNGEE. The CDR3 length is 16 residues. The CDR3 coding sequence is TGTGCCAGCAGCGTGGGGCTAGCGGGGGGTATAGATACGCAGTATTTT. Translation gives CASSVGLAGGIDTQYF.

There are a few counts of this clone. The J gene is TRBJ1-1, the V gene TRBV10-1, with TRBD1 matching 7 bases. J lost 2 bases, V lost 2 bases, and 14 bases had no gene match. This CDR3 contains 18 residues. Germline V gives CDR1 WNHNN, CDR2 SYGVQD (reference sequence). CDR3 sequence reads: CASSEPSGTVGENTEAFF. In DNA form, the CDR3 reads TGCGCCAGCAGTGAGCCCTCGGGGACAGTCGGAGAAAACACTGAAGCTTTCTTT.